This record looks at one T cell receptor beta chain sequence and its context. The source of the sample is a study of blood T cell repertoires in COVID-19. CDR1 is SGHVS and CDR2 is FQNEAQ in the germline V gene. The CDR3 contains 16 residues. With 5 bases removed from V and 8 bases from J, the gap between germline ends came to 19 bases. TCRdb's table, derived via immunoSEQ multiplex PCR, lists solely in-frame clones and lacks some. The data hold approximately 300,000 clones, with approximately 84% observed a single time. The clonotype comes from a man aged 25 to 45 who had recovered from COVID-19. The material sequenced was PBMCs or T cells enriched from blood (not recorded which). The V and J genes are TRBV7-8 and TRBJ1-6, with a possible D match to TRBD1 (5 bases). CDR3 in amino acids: CASSPMRGWGDSPLHF. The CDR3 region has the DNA TGTGCCAGCAGCCCAATGAGGGGATGGGGGGATTCACCCCTCCACTTT.